This TCR beta chain appears in the sequencing data of a study of shared clonotypes between healthy human individuals. Turning to the study itself: CD4 naive and CD4 memory each took three plates per donor, while CD8 naive took two and CD8 memory one.

Study results and caveats: Unshared clonotypes carried lower generation probabilities than those common to all four donors.

The assay was run at deep level. Data came from immunoSEQ multiplex PCR; TCRdb stores just in-frame clones and leaves some out. The sample records 1.5 million to 2.5 million clones, about 95% being singletons. Cells designated naive CD8 were CD45RO-negative and were positively selected for CCR7, with terminally differentiated effector memory CD45RA+ cells excluded. Within Nashville, Tennessee resided all donors, each a Caucasian adult. For this clone: No antigen is known for it.

The sequencing sample was made of naive CD8+ T cells sorted from blood. The receptor was derived from a man between 18 and 35 years old in good health.

The CDR3 coding sequence is TGCACCAGCAGCCAAACCCCGGGGCAGGAGTCCTACGAGCAGTACTTC. This encodes CTSSQTPGQESYEQYF. The chain uses TRBV1 and TRBJ2-7. TRBV1 is a listed pseudogene. CDR3 size: 16 residues.